These 18 T cell receptor beta chains originate from one sample sequenced in a study of response to subunit inactivated influenza vaccine. TCRdb independently ran MiXCR on the RT-PCR reads; one entry per CDR3 protein. The data hold 530,000 or so distinct CDR3 sequences, with about 25% observed a single time. The sequenced sample was CD4+ T cells sorted from PBMCs, obtained 5 days after vaccination. The receptor set was obtained from a man aged 45-65 years who received an inactivated influenza vaccine.

The chain has TRBV12-3 or TRBV12-4 and TRBJ1-1; TRBD1 is a possible D gene (5 bases). The V end was cut by 1 base, the J end by 4 bases, with 19 bases between. The CDR3 contains 17 residues. The CDR3 is CASSLVTWGGSGTEAFF. The CDR3 nucleotides are TGTGCCAGCAGTTTAGTTACATGGGGGGGATCGGGCACTGAAGCTTTCTTT.

This clonotype was detected only a few times. The V call is TRBV6-1, the J call TRBJ2-5; TRBD2 matches at 9 bases. From germline, CDR1 is MNHNS and CDR2 SASEGT. The J segment lost 4 bases and the V segment lost 11 bases, leaving 14 bases of the junction unmatched. The CDR3 runs to 15 residues. The CDR3 loop reads CASTRRLAGTETQYF. In nucleotides, the CDR3 is TGTGCCTCCACAAGAAGGCTAGCGGGAACAGAGACCCAGTACTTC.

This clonotype has more than one count but fewer than ten. The chain joins TRBV28 to TRBJ2-3; 9 bases are a match to TRBD2. With 4 bases clipped from V and 2 bases from J, the junction kept 7 bases outside the gene matches. From germline, CDR1 is MDHEN and CDR2 SYDVKM. The CDR3 has 16 amino acids. CDR3 sequence reads: CASSSLAGVSTDTQYF. The CDR3, as DNA: TGTGCCAGCAGTTCTTTAGCGGGAGTCTCCACAGATACGCAGTATTTT. Based on the CDR3 plus reference TRBV28 and TRBJ2-3, the full variable domain is DVKVTQSSRYLVKRTGEKVFLECVQDMDHENMFWYRQDPGLGLRLIYFSYDVKMKEKGDIPEGYSVSREKKERFSLILESASTNQTSMYLCASSSLAGVSTDTQYFGPGTRLTVL.

This chain uses TRBV6-1 with TRBJ2-2, with 10 bases fitting TRBD1. CDR1 is MNHNS, CDR2 SASEGT, per germline. The CDR3 extends over 16 amino acids. Losses at the gene ends were 4 bases for V and 5 bases for J; bases not matched to a gene: 7. For the CDR3, the DNA is TGTGCCAGCAGTGGCCGGGACAGGGGACCTACCGGGGAGCTGTTTTTT. It encodes CASSGRDRGPTGELFF.

This clonotype was observed many times. The chain combines TRBV6-1 with TRBJ1-5; 9 bases align to TRBD1. The CDR3 runs 19 residues. Trimming cost V 4 bases and J 1 base; bases outside gene matches: 14. CDR1 and CDR2 (germline): MNHNS, SASEGT. The CDR3 here is CASSAVGTGTLGSNQPQHF. The CDR3 DNA sequence: TGTGCCAGCAGTGCTGTCGGGACAGGGACCCTCGGGAGCAATCAGCCCCAGCATTTT.

The V call is TRBV20-1, the J call TRBJ1-5, with D maybe TRBD1 (6 bases). V lost 3 bases, J lost 5 bases, and 14 bases lay in between. The CDR3 is 14 amino acids. Germline V gives CDR1 DFQATT, CDR2 SNEGSKA (reference sequence). The chain's CDR3 is CSASGGRRDQPQHF. The CDR3 bases are TGCAGTGCTAGCGGGGGGCGGAGGGATCAGCCCCAGCATTTT.

This clonotype was counted only a few times. This chain connects TRBV10-3 to TRBJ2-7; no clear D gene. V shed 6 bases and J shed 5 bases, with 8 bases lying between them. The CDR3 consists of 11 residues. The V gene's germline CDR1 is ENHRY and CDR2 SYGVKD. The CDR3 reads CAIRARNEQYF. DNA for the CDR3: TGTGCCATCAGGGCCCGTAACGAGCAGTACTTC.

There are a few counts of this clonotype. The rearrangement joins TRBV4-3 to TRBJ2-1; 11 nucleotides match TRBD2. The CDR3 is 15 amino acids. Germline trimming cut 1 base from V and 7 bases from J; bases unmatched to any gene: 3. Germline V gene sequence: CDR1 LGHNA, CDR2 YSLEER. CDR3 sequence reads: CASSQGTSGRNEQFF. The CDR3 bases are TGCGCCAGCAGCCAAGGGACTAGCGGGCGGAATGAGCAGTTCTTC.

The chain couples TRBV11-2 to TRBJ1-3; D unclear. In germline, CDR1 is SGHAT, CDR2 FQNNGV. Trimming cost V 1 base and J 1 base, with 5 bases left between them. The CDR3 contains 14 residues. The CDR3: CASSLGASGNTIYF. CDR3 nucleotide sequence: TGTGCCAGCAGCTTAGGGGCATCTGGAAACACCATATATTTT.

This clonotype has just a few counts. The rearrangement joins TRBV6-5 to TRBJ2-4; D gene uncertain. V lost 0 bases and J lost 1, with 13 bases in between. The CDR3 runs 17 residues. CDR1 and CDR2 (germline): MNHEY, SVGAGI. CDR3 nucleotide sequence: TGTGCCAGCAGTTACTCGGGCGGAAGTGGGGCCAAAAACATTCAGTACTTC. Amino acid sequence: CASSYSGGSGAKNIQYF.

This clonotype was seen only a few times. V gene TRBV2 combines with J gene TRBJ2-5; 7 nucleotides match TRBD1. Unmatched junction bases numbered 7, after V lost 4 bases and J lost 5 bases. Germline CDR1 and CDR2: SNHLY and FYNNEI. The CDR3 loop spans 14 amino acids. In DNA, the CDR3 is TGTGCCAGCAGTGGTGACAGGGTGTCTGAGACCCAGTACTTC. Its translation: CASSGDRVSETQYF.

The chain links TRBV5-1 to TRBJ2-2; D possibly matches TRBD1 or TRBD2 (5 bases each). The germline gives CDR1 SGHRS, CDR2 YFSETQ. The V end lost 7 bases, the J end lost 6 bases, and 13 bases lay between the germline ends. The CDR3 is 13 residues long. The CDR3 bases are TGCGCCAGCCGGGACCAGGCGTCCGGGGAGCTGTTTTTT. Translating it yields CASRDQASGELFF.

This clonotype was observed a few times. This chain links TRBV7-3 with TRBJ2-2; the D gene could be TRBD1 or TRBD2 (6 bases each). V dropped 4 bases and J dropped 0 bases, with 12 bases sitting between them. CDR1 and CDR2 (germline): SGHTA, FQGTGA. The CDR3 is made up of 16 amino acids. CDR3 in DNA: TGTGCCAGCAGCTACGACGGGGGCGCGAACACCGGGGAGCTGTTTTTT. Encoded protein: CASSYDGGANTGELFF.

The chain uses TRBV20-1 and TRBJ2-3; D perhaps matches TRBD2 (7 bases). Germline CDR1 and CDR2: DFQATT and SNEGSKA (reference sequence). This CDR3 is built from 14 residues. CDR3 amino acids: CSLQGNSGPGTQYF. The CDR3 bases are TGCAGCCTACAGGGCAATAGCGGGCCAGGCACGCAGTATTTT.

The table lists this clonotype with a few counts. The CDR3 protein is CASSLERLEAFF. The CDR3 bases are TGTGCCAGCAGTTTGGAAAGACTTGAAGCTTTCTTT. V gene TRBV28 combines with J gene TRBJ1-1; no definite D call. The germline V gene has CDR1 MDHEN and CDR2 SYDVKM. Between the trimmed V and J ends, which lost 3 bases and 7 bases, there was a span of 9 bases. This CDR3 is 12 amino acids long.

The chain links TRBV6-1 to TRBJ2-1; D is possibly TRBD1 or TRBD2 (5 bases each). CDR1 MNHNS and CDR2 SASEGT come from the germline V gene. Trimming stripped 2 bases from V and 5 bases from J, with 10 bases between. The CDR3 is 14 amino acids. This chain's CDR3 is CASSESGPNNEQFF. The CDR3 nucleotides read TGTGCCAGCAGTGAATCGGGGCCTAACAATGAGCAGTTCTTC.

This clonotype appeared many times. The V call is TRBV12-3 or TRBV12-4, the J call TRBJ2-1, with unresolved D. CDR3 length: 17 residues. Between the trimmed V and J ends, which lost 5 bases and 1 base, there was a span of 18 bases. CDR3 bases: TGTGCCAGCAGTCGCGGCGCCATGGGCAGATCCTACAATGAGCAGTTCTTC. Its protein product is CASSRGAMGRSYNEQFF.

In its sample, this clonotype was seen once. The chain is built from TRBV20-1 and TRBJ2-7; TRBD2 might be the D (6 bases). Between the trimmed V and J ends, which lost 6 bases and 0 bases, there was a span of 12 bases. In germline, CDR1 is DFQATT, CDR2 SNEGSKA (reference sequence). This CDR3 has 13 amino acids. CDR3 residues: CSAPRLDSYEQYF. The CDR3 region has the DNA TGCAGTGCGCCTAGACTAGACTCCTACGAGCAGTACTTC.